This passage covers 18 T cell receptor beta chains from one sample sequenced in a study of T cell responses to AZD1222 COVID-19 vaccine. Assay: immunoSEQ multiplex PCR; the TCRdb copy retains only in-frame clones and omits some. This repertoire shows about 81,000 clones, approximately 90% found once; its top ten account for 8%. This sample comprised peripheral blood, obtained 28 days after the second AZD1222 dose. The source of these receptors is an adult who received the AZD1222 COVID-19 vaccine.

The chain recombines TRBV18 with TRBJ2-5; 14 positions match TRBD2. Germline V gene data show CDR1 as KGHSH and CDR2 as LQKENI. The CDR3 consists of 16 residues. Germline trimming cut 4 bases from V and 3 bases from J; bases unmatched to any gene: 4. CDR3 loop: CASSRKGLAGEETQYF. CDR3 nucleotides: TGTGCCAGCTCACGAAAGGGACTAGCGGGAGAAGAGACCCAGTACTTC.

The V call is TRBV10-3, the J call TRBJ2-1, with 10 bases that match TRBD2. CDR1 and CDR2 (germline): ENHRY, SYGVKD. There are 16 residues in the CDR3. V trimming: 6 bases; J trimming: 8 bases; junction bases outside the gene matches: 13. The DNA of the CDR3 is TGTGCCATCAGGGAGAGCGGGGCTAGCGGGAGTGATGAGCAGTTCTTC. This encodes CAIRESGASGSDEQFF.

This clone came up once. This chain uses TRBV5-1 with TRBJ2-1; D might be TRBD2 (7 bases). CDR3 size: 15 residues. The germline V gene has CDR1 SGHRS and CDR2 YFSETQ. The V end was cut by 0 bases, the J end by 10 bases, with 17 bases between. CDR3 in amino acids: CASSLGLADQGEQFF. CDR3 in DNA: TGCGCCAGCAGCTTGGGACTAGCCGACCAGGGGGAGCAGTTCTTC.

This chain connects TRBV27 to TRBJ1-5, with a weak D call TRBD1 (5 bases). Looked up from germline, CDR1 is MNHEY and CDR2 is SMNVEV (reference sequence). V gave up 6 bases and J gave up 5 bases, with 14 bases separating them. This CDR3 contains 14 residues. The chain's CDR3 is CASRNGGEDQPQHF. CDR3 DNA sequence: TGTGCCAGCAGAAATGGGGGTGAAGATCAGCCCCAGCATTTT.

The rearrangement links TRBV27 to TRBJ2-7, with 10 positions matching TRBD1. Germline V gene data show CDR1 as MNHEY and CDR2 as SMNVEV (reference sequence). V lost 4 bases, J lost 4 bases, and 10 bases stayed unmatched. The CDR3 contains 16 residues. The chain's CDR3 is CASSSRDRGRRYEQYF. The CDR3 coding sequence is TGTGCCAGCAGTTCCCGGGACAGGGGCCGTCGGTACGAGCAGTACTTC.

The sample holds one count of this clone. The chain is built from TRBV6-2 or TRBV6-3 and TRBJ2-7, with 11 bases fitting TRBD2. This CDR3 has 15 residues. Germline CDR1 MNHEY, CDR2 SVGEGT. V shed 2 bases and J 3 bases; nucleotides not matched to a gene: 3. In DNA, the CDR3 is TGTGCCAGCAGTTACAAGGGACTAGCGGACTACGAGCAGTACTTC. Its protein is CASSYKGLADYEQYF.

The rearrangement links TRBV6-5 to TRBJ1-1; D is unclear. The CDR3 is 13 amino acids. In germline, CDR1 is MNHEY, CDR2 SVGAGI. Trimming left V 5 bases short and J 10 bases short, with 17 bases between. The CDR3 DNA sequence: TGTGCCAGCAGTAGAACCGGGCCTTGGGGAGCTTTCTTT. Translating gives CASSRTGPWGAFF.

The V and J genes are TRBV28 and TRBJ2-3; D may match TRBD1 or TRBD2 (5 bases each). The germline V gene has CDR1 MDHEN and CDR2 SYDVKM. Trimming shortened V by 1 base and J by 6 bases, and 20 bases separated the two germline ends. The length of the CDR3 is 17 residues. Written as DNA, the CDR3 is TGTGCCAGCAGTTTATCTTGGAGGCCGGGGACGGCGGATACGCAGTATTTT. Translated, it gives CASSLSWRPGTADTQYF.

This chain links TRBV24-1 with TRBJ2-3, with TRBD2 matching over 8 bases. Germline V gene lookup returns CDR1 KGHDR and CDR2 SFDVKD. The CDR3 extends over 12 amino acids. V was clipped by 4 bases and J by 14 bases; unmatched bases: 7. The CDR3 DNA sequence: TGTGCCACCAGTGACCCTAGCGGGCCTGGGTATTTT. It specifies CATSDPSGPGYF.

The rearrangement joins TRBV6-5 to TRBJ2-6; D not certain. Trimming removed 7 bases at V and 2 bases at J, with 12 bases between. This CDR3 is built from 15 residues. Per germline, CDR1 MNHEY and CDR2 SVGAGI. CDR3 sequence: CASNPLKAGANVLTF. The CDR3 DNA is TGTGCCAGCAACCCGTTAAAGGCTGGGGCCAACGTCCTGACTTTC.

This clone was seen only a few times. The gene calls are TRBV7-9 and TRBJ1-5; D unresolved. Germline CDR1 reads SEHNR; CDR2 reads FQNEAQ (reference sequence). The CDR3 length is 14 residues. V was clipped by 5 bases and J by 2 bases, with 10 bases between them. CDR3 residues: CASSPSGRNQPQHF. The CDR3 DNA sequence: TGTGCCAGCAGCCCCTCAGGACGCAATCAGCCCCAGCATTTT.

Only a few counts were recorded for this clone. The rearrangement links TRBV3-1 (or the pseudogene TRBV3-2) to TRBJ1-6; the D gene is possibly TRBD1 (5 bases). Trimming removed 0 bases from V and 10 bases from J, with 16 bases in between. This CDR3 region has 16 residues. The germline V gene has CDR1 LGHDT and CDR2 YNNKEL (reference sequence). The CDR3 loop reads CASSQDIAGRWSPLHF. In DNA, the CDR3 is TGTGCCAGCAGCCAAGATATAGCAGGGAGATGGTCACCCCTCCACTTT.

The chain is built from TRBV28 and TRBJ2-1; either TRBD1 or TRBD2 may fit D (7 bases each). From germline, CDR1 is MDHEN and CDR2 SYDVKM. V was trimmed by 7 bases and J by 9 bases, leaving 19 bases between them. This CDR3 spans 14 amino acids. The CDR3 DNA sequence: TGTGCCAGCACCGACTACAGGGGCGGGGGTGAGCAGTTCTTC. Translating gives CASTDYRGGGEQFF.

The V and J genes are TRBV5-6 and TRBJ2-1; D might be TRBD2 (6 bases). Trimming removed 3 bases at V and 4 bases at J, with 23 bases between. The CDR3 runs 18 residues. The V gene's germline CDR1 is SGHDT and CDR2 YYEEEE. The DNA for the CDR3 is TGTGCCAGCAGCTCTAGGGGTCGCCGGGGGACTCTTTACAATGAGCAGTTCTTC. Translated: CASSSRGRRGTLYNEQFF.

The chain has TRBV18 and TRBJ2-3; D is perhaps TRBD1 or TRBD2 (5 bases each). Germline loops: CDR1 KGHSH, CDR2 LQKENI. CDR3 length: 13 residues. V was clipped by 4 bases and J by 7 bases, with 12 bases between them. CDR3 region: CASSQGTDNTQYF. The CDR3 nucleotides read TGTGCCAGCTCACAGGGGACCGACAATACGCAGTATTTT.

This clone was observed once. The CDR3 sequence is CASSVENSASQYF. The CDR3 nucleotides are TGTGCCAGCAGCGTAGAGAACTCGGCTTCGCAGTATTTT. J is TRBJ2-3 and V is TRBV9; no clear D gene. Between the trimmed V and J ends, which lost 0 bases and 10 bases, there was a span of 12 bases. CDR1 is SGDLS, CDR2 YYNGEE, per germline. The CDR3 sequence is 13 residues long.

The V call is TRBV7-9, the J call TRBJ2-7; D is ambiguous. Trimming removed 1 base at V and 0 bases at J, with 4 bases between. This CDR3 is built from 13 residues. Germline CDR1 is SEHNR and CDR2 is FQNEAQ (reference sequence). The CDR3 protein is CASSLGNSYEQYF. The CDR3 DNA is TGTGCCAGCAGCTTAGGCAACTCCTACGAGCAGTACTTC.

The CDR3 nucleotides read TGTGCCAGCAAACTAGCGGGAGGGCCTAAAACCGGGGAGCTGTTTTTT. Its translation is CASKLAGGPKTGELFF. The rearrangement joins TRBV27 to TRBJ2-2; 13 bases are a match to TRBD2. Germline CDR1 MNHEY, CDR2 SMNVEV (reference sequence). CDR3 length equals 16 residues. After removal of 7 bases from V and 5 bases from J, the junction contained 7 bases not matched to a gene.